What follows are 15 T cell receptor beta chains derived from one specimen sequenced in a study of cytomegalovirus exposure and HLA in healthy donors. Produced via immunoSEQ multiplex PCR; TCRdb's table is partial and in-frame only. The table includes some 240,000 clones, 83% detected once. Specimen: PBMCs. These receptors all come from a woman under 30 in good health and CMV-seronegative.

The chain carries TRBV6-5 and TRBJ1-1; unclear D gene. Germline assignment: CDR1 MNHEY and CDR2 SVGAGI. Trimming shortened V by 5 bases and J by 1 base, and 8 bases separated the two germline ends. The length of the CDR3 is 13 residues. The CDR3, as DNA: TGTGCCAGCAGTGCTGTAGGGAACACTGAAGCTTTCTTT. It codes for CASSAVGNTEAFF.

This sequence joins TRBV5-1 and TRBJ1-2; D unclear. The CDR3 has 15 residues. The germline V and J ends were trimmed by 0 bases and 5 bases, with 14 bases remaining between them. CDR1 and CDR2 from the germline V gene are SGHRS and YFSETQ. CDR3 sequence: CASSLDSPGTYGYTF. The CDR3 nucleotides are TGCGCCAGCAGCTTGGACTCCCCAGGAACTTATGGCTACACCTTC.

Here the CDR3 DNA reads TGCAGCGCCCCAAGCGGGAGGGACACCTTAGATACGCAGTATTTT. Amino acids: CSAPSGRDTLDTQYF. The chain combines TRBV29-1 with TRBJ2-3, with 10 bases aligning to TRBD2. CDR3 size: 15 residues. V lost 7 bases and J lost 5; bases outside the gene matches: 12. Per germline, CDR1 SQVTM and CDR2 ANQGSEA.

The chain joins TRBV5-1 to TRBJ1-3; D unresolved. Between the trimmed V and J ends, which lost 1 base and 0 bases, there was a span of 8 bases. Germline V gives CDR1 SGHRS, CDR2 YFSETQ. This CDR3 contains 15 residues. CDR3 in DNA: TGCGCCAGCAGCTTGCTAGCAGGCTCTGGAAACACCATATATTTT. As protein: CASSLLAGSGNTIYF. The complete variable domain, with remaining parts taken from reference TRBV5-1 and TRBJ1-3, reads KAGVTQTPRYLIKTRGQQVTLSCSPISGHRSVSWYQQTPGQGLQFLFEYFSETQRNKGNFPGRFSGRQFSNSRSEMNVSTLELGDSALYLCASSLLAGSGNTIYFGEGSWLTVV.

The genes are TRBV4-2 and TRBJ1-4; 7 bases map to TRBD1. After removal of 3 bases from V and 6 bases from J, the junction contained 10 bases not matched to a gene. Germline values: CDR1 LGHNA, CDR2 YNFKEQ. The CDR3 covers 16 residues. CDR3: CASSQATGVPDEKLFF. The CDR3 region has the DNA TGTGCCAGCAGCCAGGCCACAGGGGTTCCGGATGAAAAACTGTTTTTT.

V is TRBV15 and J is TRBJ2-1, with TRBD2 matching 8 bases. CDR3 length: 17 residues. Per germline, CDR1 LNHNV and CDR2 YYDKDF (reference sequence). V dropped 0 bases and J dropped 7; count of bases not matched to a gene: 11. This chain's CDR3 is CATSRDRGLVGYNEQFF. CDR3 sequence (DNA): TGTGCCACCAGCAGAGATCGGGGACTAGTCGGTTATAATGAGCAGTTCTTC.

V and J are TRBV4-1 and TRBJ2-7; maybe TRBD2 (6 bases). Germline V lookup: CDR1 MGHRA, CDR2 YSYEKL. V was shortened by 1 base and J by 4 bases, with 17 bases between the two germline ends. The CDR3 totals 16 residues. The CDR3 loop reads CASSQGPPEGWYEQYF. The CDR3 DNA is TGCGCCAGCAGCCAAGGGCCCCCGGAGGGTTGGTACGAGCAGTACTTC.

This chain joins TRBV6-4 and TRBJ2-2, with TRBD2 as a possible D gene (6 bases). V lost 3 bases and J lost 5, with 10 bases in between. Germline CDR1 is MRHNA and CDR2 is SNTAGT. There are 14 residues in the CDR3. The CDR3, as DNA: TGTGCCAGCAGTGAGATAGGGAGGACCGGGGAGCTGTTTTTT. Amino acids: CASSEIGRTGELFF.

The V and J genes are TRBV19 and TRBJ2-7; tentative D call: TRBD2 (6 bases). V dropped 3 bases and J dropped 9 bases, with 15 bases sitting between them. This CDR3 is built from 13 residues. The germline V gene has CDR1 LNHDA and CDR2 SQIVND (reference sequence). The CDR3 region has the DNA TGTGCCAGTAGTATTCAGGAGGGTATGGCGCAGTACTTC. Translating it yields CASSIQEGMAQYF. The whole variable domain, remainder taken from reference TRBV19 and TRBJ2-7, is DGGITQSPKYLFRKEGQNVTLSCEQNLNHDAMYWYRQDPGQGLRLIYYSQIVNDFQKGDIAEGYSVSREKKESFPLTVTSAQKNPTAFYLCASSIQEGMAQYFGPGTRLTVT.

V and J are TRBV9 and TRBJ2-1, with D tentatively TRBD1 (6 bases). Germline loops: CDR1 SGDLS, CDR2 YYNGEE. The V and J ends lost 0 bases and 5 bases respectively, with 15 bases between them. This CDR3 is built from 16 residues. CDR3 region: CASSVVGRGEHNEQFF. The CDR3 DNA reads as TGTGCCAGCAGCGTAGTCGGCAGGGGCGAACACAATGAGCAGTTCTTC.

This clone has just a few counts. The chain is built from TRBV30 and TRBJ2-7, with TRBD2 as a possible D gene (5 bases). Per the germline V gene, CDR1 is GTSNPN and CDR2 is SVGIG (reference sequence). The V end lost 7 bases, the J end lost 0 bases, and 13 bases lay between the germline ends. The CDR3 runs 13 residues. CDR3: CASEDGRSYEQYF. The CDR3 nucleotides are TGTGCCTCGGAGGACGGACGCTCCTACGAGCAGTACTTC.

The chain has TRBV11-2 and TRBJ2-2, with 8 nucleotides matching TRBD1. V was clipped by 10 bases and J by 5 bases; unmatched bases: 9. The CDR3 covers 14 residues. CDR1 is SGHAT and CDR2 is FQNNGV in the germline V gene. CDR3 residues: CANARGQETGELFF. CDR3 bases: TGTGCCAATGCCAGGGGGCAGGAAACCGGGGAGCTGTTTTTT.

This clone was seen once. The chain couples TRBV6-6 to TRBJ2-7; D is undetermined. The CDR3 extends over 12 amino acids. V gave up 8 bases and J gave up 2 bases, with 10 bases separating them. The V gene's germline CDR1 is MNHNY and CDR2 SVGAGI (reference sequence). CDR3 sequence: CASSPSPYEQYF. The CDR3, as DNA: TGTGCCAGCTCCCCAAGCCCCTACGAGCAGTACTTC.

This clone was recorded only once. This chain joins TRBV6-4 and TRBJ1-2; tentatively, D is TRBD1 (6 bases). Germline-derived CDR1 and CDR2 are MRHNA and SNTAGT. The V end lost 3 bases, the J end lost 5 bases, and 16 bases lay between the germline ends. The CDR3 extends over 15 amino acids. The CDR3 nucleotides are TGTGCCAGCAGTGAAGCAGGGGTATTGCGGTATGGCTACACCTTC. Its protein is CASSEAGVLRYGYTF.

V is TRBV16 and J is TRBJ1-1, with TRBD1 matching over 10 bases. Germline values: CDR1 KGHSY, CDR2 FQNENV. This CDR3 is 16 amino acids long. Unmatched junction bases numbered 6, after V lost 4 bases and J lost 1 base. CDR3 loop: CASSPPGQGENTEAFF. CDR3 nucleotide sequence: TGTGCCAGCAGCCCTCCCGGACAGGGGGAGAACACTGAAGCTTTCTTT.